This T cell receptor beta chain was captured by sequencing in a study of cytomegalovirus exposure and HLA in healthy donors. Remarks on this clone: What it recognizes is unknown.

Findings of the study overall: According to the study, 180 or so TCR beta chains were cytomegalovirus-associated. Later work showed greater clonal expansion in HLA-associated TCR beta chains than in equally common others. In a later analysis, several top co-occurrence clusters appeared linked to parvovirus B19, influenza, CMV and Epstein-Barr virus.

PCR amplification relied on 60 Vbeta primers (plus 13 Jbeta primers). TCRdb keeps only in-frame clones here, not all; method: immunoSEQ multiplex PCR. The table lists some 180,000 clones, 77% of them singletons. Between the trimmed V and J ends, which lost 5 bases and 0 bases, there was a span of 3 bases. Germline loops: CDR1 SGHTS, CDR2 YDEGEE. The CDR3 extends over 11 amino acids. The origin of this receptor is a woman aged 55-70 years in good health and CMV-seropositive. Sequenced input: PBMCs. The chain uses TRBV5-8 and TRBJ2-7; D is undetermined. Here the CDR3 DNA reads TGTGCCAGCAGTTACTCCTACGAGCAGTACTTC. Translation: CASSYSYEQYF. The entire variable domain, with the rest obtained from reference TRBV5-8 and TRBJ2-7, is as follows: EAGVTQSPTHLIKTRGQQATLRCSPISGHTSVYWYQQALGLGLQFLLWYDEGEERNRGNFPPRFSGRQFPNYSSELNVNALELEDSALYLCASSYSYEQYFGPGTRLTVT.